These 15 T cell receptor beta chains came from one sample sequenced in a study of blood T cell repertoires in COVID-19. Clones were read by immunoSEQ multiplex PCR, and TCRdb kept only the in-frame ones, dropping some. The sample lists 200,000 to 250,000 clones, 87% seen once, with about 10% in the top ten. The sequencing sample was made of PBMCs or T cells enriched from blood (not recorded which). The receptor set was obtained from a man aged 25-45 years who had recovered from COVID-19.

The V and J genes are TRBV4-3 and TRBJ2-2; 7 bases match TRBD1. There are 17 residues in the CDR3. The J segment lost 4 bases and the V segment lost 0 bases, leaving 8 bases of the junction unmatched. CDR1 and CDR2 from the germline V gene are LGHNA and YSLEER. The chain's CDR3 is CASSQDGLQGTTGELFF. In nucleotides, the CDR3 is TGCGCCAGCAGCCAAGATGGGCTACAGGGGACCACCGGGGAGCTGTTTTTT.

V gene TRBV7-2 combines with J gene TRBJ2-2; D not resolved. The germline gives CDR1 SGHTA, CDR2 FQGNSA. V shed 4 bases and J shed 5 bases, with 11 bases lying between them. The CDR3 loop spans 14 amino acids. The CDR3 region is CASSSATYTGELFF. The CDR3, as DNA: TGTGCCAGCAGCTCTGCTACCTATACCGGGGAGCTGTTTTTT.

The chain couples TRBV4-2 to TRBJ2-7, with 8 bases fitting TRBD2. Unmatched junction bases numbered 6, after V lost 5 bases and J lost 3 bases. The CDR3 is made up of 14 amino acids. Per germline, CDR1 LGHNA and CDR2 YNFKEQ. The CDR3 DNA reads TGTGCCAGCAGCAGGGGAGCGGGAGACTACGAGCAGTACTTC. Translated, it gives CASSRGAGDYEQYF.

Comment on this clone: The junction does not match germline at one end; this may be a read error. CDR3 sequence: CATSRDSQGVYSEQFF. The DNA of the CDR3 is TGTGCCACCAGCAGAGATTCACAGGGGGTCTACAGTGAGCAGTTCTTC. The chain combines TRBV15 with TRBJ2-1; 8 positions agree with TRBD1. There are 16 residues in the CDR3. Germline V gene sequence: CDR1 LNHNV, CDR2 YYDKDF (reference sequence).

The chain employs TRBV9 and TRBJ1-6; D not resolved. The CDR3 is 13 amino acids. V lost 0 bases to trimming and J lost 6 bases, with 4 bases between them. Per the germline V gene, CDR1 is SGDLS and CDR2 is YYNGEE. The CDR3 reads CASSVEANSPLHF. The CDR3 DNA sequence: TGTGCCAGCAGCGTAGAAGCTAATTCACCCCTCCACTTT.

This chain joins TRBV3-1 (or the pseudogene TRBV3-2) and TRBJ2-7, with D uncertain. The CDR3 length is 11 residues. With 1 base removed from V and 12 bases from J, the gap between germline ends came to 10 bases. Germline V gives CDR1 LGHDT, CDR2 YNNKEL (reference sequence). The CDR3 here is CASSQGPRVYF. The CDR3 coding sequence is TGTGCCAGCAGCCAAGGGCCTCGGGTGTACTTC.

Here the CDR3 reads CATSRDIAGGGTGELFF. The DNA of the CDR3 is TGTGCCACCAGCAGAGATATTGCGGGGGGAGGCACCGGGGAGCTGTTTTTT. This chain connects TRBV15 to TRBJ2-2; 8 bases align to TRBD2. The CDR3 sequence is 17 residues long. The J segment lost 4 bases and the V segment lost 0 bases, leaving 7 bases of the junction unmatched. Germline V gives CDR1 LNHNV, CDR2 YYDKDF (reference sequence).

This clone was seen only once. The chain is built from TRBV27 and TRBJ2-2, with a weak D call TRBD2 (6 bases). The ends were cut back, 2 bases at V and 3 bases at J, with 13 bases in the middle. The CDR3 is 16 amino acids. Germline values: CDR1 MNHEY, CDR2 SMNVEV (reference sequence). The DNA for the CDR3 is TGTGCCAGCAGTTTAAACGGGAGAGTTGACACCGGGGAGCTGTTTTTT. It yields the protein CASSLNGRVDTGELFF.

The gene calls are TRBV18 and TRBJ2-1; D is ambiguous. Germline lookup yields CDR1 KGHSH and CDR2 LQKENI. Deletions cut 3 bases from V and 3 bases from J, with 3 bases between. The CDR3 extends over 12 amino acids. The CDR3 reads CASSPYYNEQFF. The CDR3 nucleotides read TGTGCCAGCTCACCCTACTACAATGAGCAGTTCTTC.

The V gene is TRBV7-8, the J gene TRBJ1-1; 7 bases line up with TRBD1. The CDR3 totals 14 residues. Germline V lookup: CDR1 SGHVS, CDR2 FQNEAQ. V was pared by 5 bases and J by 1 base, with 4 bases of the junction left unmatched. This CDR3 is CASSDRVANTEAFF. As DNA, the CDR3 is TGTGCCAGCAGCGACAGGGTGGCGAACACTGAAGCTTTCTTT.

V and J are TRBV10-3 and TRBJ2-2; a weak D match, TRBD1 (7 bases). Germline V gene sequence: CDR1 ENHRY, CDR2 SYGVKD. Deletions cut 9 bases from V and 4 bases from J, with 15 bases between. The CDR3 totals 14 residues. The CDR3 DNA follows: TGTGCCATTAACAGGGGAGGAGGCACCGGGGAGCTGTTTTTT. Its protein is CAINRGGGTGELFF.

The V and J genes are TRBV2 and TRBJ2-1; 10 bases are a match to TRBD2. Germline trimming cut 6 bases from V and 4 bases from J; bases unmatched to any gene: 3. Germline V gene sequence: CDR1 SNHLY, CDR2 FYNNEI. This CDR3 contains 14 residues. The CDR3 bases are TGTGCCAGCAGGTCAGCGGGGGGGTACAATGAGCAGTTCTTC. It encodes CASRSAGGYNEQFF.

V gene TRBV7-2 combines with J gene TRBJ1-2; no definite D call. This CDR3 has 15 residues. The germline V and J ends were trimmed by 2 bases and 3 bases, with 13 bases remaining between them. Germline V CDR1 and CDR2: SGHTA, FQGNSA. The CDR3 nucleotides read TGTGCCAGCAGCTTACAAGCGGGGATGGACTATGGCTACACCTTC. Residues: CASSLQAGMDYGYTF.

The chain is built from TRBV7-9 and TRBJ1-2; D unclear. Deletions cut 5 bases from V and 3 bases from J, with 10 bases between. This CDR3 has 13 residues. Germline CDR1 reads SEHNR; CDR2 reads FQNEAQ (reference sequence). The CDR3 DNA sequence: TGTGCCAGCAGCAAAAGACAAGACTATGGCTACACCTTC. This encodes CASSKRQDYGYTF. Filled out from reference TRBV7-9 and TRBJ1-2, the complete variable domain reads DTGVSQNPRHKITKRGQNVTFRCDPISEHNRLYWYRQTLGQGPEFLTYFQNEAQLEKSRLLSDRFSAERPKGSFSTLEIQRTEQGDSAMYLCASSKRQDYGYTFGSGTRLTVV.

The rearrangement joins TRBV19 to TRBJ1-2; weak D call: TRBD1 (5 bases). The CDR3 is 15 residues long. CDR1 LNHDA and CDR2 SQIVND come from the germline V gene (reference sequence). V dropped 4 bases and J dropped 4 bases, with 16 bases sitting between them. As DNA, the CDR3 is TGTGCCAGTAGTACCGTCAGGGTGGTTGGCTATGGCTACACCTTC. Encoded protein: CASSTVRVVGYGYTF.